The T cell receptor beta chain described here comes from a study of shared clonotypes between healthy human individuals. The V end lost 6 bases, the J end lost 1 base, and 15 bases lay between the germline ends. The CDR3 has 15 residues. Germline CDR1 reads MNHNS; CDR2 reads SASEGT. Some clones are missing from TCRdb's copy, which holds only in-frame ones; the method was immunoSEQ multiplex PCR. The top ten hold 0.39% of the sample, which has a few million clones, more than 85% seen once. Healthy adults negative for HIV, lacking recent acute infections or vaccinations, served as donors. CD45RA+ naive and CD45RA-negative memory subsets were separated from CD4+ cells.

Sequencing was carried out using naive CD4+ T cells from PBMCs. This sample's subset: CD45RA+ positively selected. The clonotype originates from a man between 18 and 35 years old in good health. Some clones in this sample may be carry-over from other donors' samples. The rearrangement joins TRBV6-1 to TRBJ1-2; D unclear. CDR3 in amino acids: CASREGTARNYGYTF. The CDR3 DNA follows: TGTGCCAGCAGGGAGGGAACCGCCCGTAACTATGGCTACACCTTC.